This is a list of T cell receptor beta chains from one sample in a study of metastatic and nonmetastatic thyroid tumors. TCRdb re-called clones via MiXCR from the PCR reads. The sample records over 25,000 clones, 15% to 20% being singletons. The sample was blood. Receptors were obtained from a female donor with papillary thyroid cancer or a benign thyroid nodule (not recorded which). Some clones in this sample may be carry-over from other donors' samples. Each CDR3 is given with its conserved first and last residue. Fields, in order: clone size, D gene, V gene, CDR3 protein. A D gene is named only where the DNA matches it firmly. Some rows mark clone size as missing; the rest say once, few, many or name a class of expanded clone.

>.|TRBD1|TRBV11-3
CATEETGNEQFF
>.|.|TRBV11-2
CASSLASNQPQHF
>many|TRBD1|TRBV7-2
CASSLWTGFFADTQYF
>many|.|TRBV30
CAWSKGGWNTEAFF
>.|.|TRBV14
CASSQVVLPRTDTQYF
>.|TRBD1|TRBV24-1
CATSEWTGGEADTQYF
>many|.|TRBV20-1
CSGWTATGSYNSPLHF
>many|.|TRBV12-3/TRBV12-4
CASTTGVAGSGNTIYF
>.|.|TRBV20-1
CSALGGLAVNEQFF
>.|TRBD2|TRBV3-1
CASSPSWREGLPSSYNEQFF
>medium-sized|.|TRBV12-3/TRBV12-4
CASSFWGDGKGNTIYF
>many|.|TRBV20-1
CSASLHGTSGNTIYF
>many|.|TRBV5-1
CASSLERQTYEQYF
>.|.|TRBV19
CASSIQGGETQYF
>.|.|TRBV27
CASSLSPTGELFF
>many|.|TRBV24-1
CATSASTLSYNEQFF
>many|.|TRBV30
CAWSVSYRPRGNEKLFF
>many|.|TRBV20-1
CSARDWTNTGELFF
>many|TRBD2|TRBV5-6
CASSLGLAGGNEQFF
>many|.|TRBV2
CASSEMARRQPQHF
>few|.|TRBV12-3/TRBV12-4
CASSFSARGGYGYTF
>.|TRBD2|TRBV19
CASSTHFGLAGSGELFF
>many|.|TRBV5-1
CASSLRTEETQYF
>many|.|TRBV19
CASSTTRDTEAFF
>few|.|TRBV6-2/TRBV6-3
CASSYSAGETDTQYF
>many|.|TRBV5-6
CASSSRGNQPQHF
>.|.|TRBV5-1
CASIWDGRGTESFF
>.|.|TRBV6-5
CASSWGPEPSYDQYF
>few|TRBD1|TRBV19
CASSAGGAVYGYTF
>.|.|TRBV5-4
CASNTGTYSAGYTF
>.|.|TRBV18
CAGSPSVSLGEQYF
>.|.|TRBV20-1
CSARSGLGVGELFF
>few|.|TRBV7-9
CASSLGQSQYF
>many|TRBD2|TRBV11-2
CASSWSGGAEDTQYF
>.|TRBD1|TRBV7-9
CAGSSRTGLYEQYF
>once|TRBD2|TRBV20-1
CSARGDYLSGELFF
>many|.|TRBV6-2/TRBV6-3
CASSYSRYNEQFF
>many|.|TRBV29-1
CSVVELEGHGYTF
>many|.|TRBV3-1
CASSQDWVNTEAFF
>few|.|TRBV27
CDSRAFPGNNEQSF
>many|TRBD2|TRBV2
CASGRLAGGLETQYF
>many|TRBD1|TRBV6-2/TRBV6-3
CASSTTGGRTGELFF
>.|.|TRBV6-2/TRBV6-3
CAISYSSGGNTEALF
>many|.|TRBV7-2
CASSENGDGLPNEKLFF
>many|.|TRBV7-8
CASSLAPGRSSYEQYF
>many|TRBD2|TRBV10-3
CALPGLAGAGEQYF
>many|TRBD2|TRBV9
CASSGSGYTDTQYF
>many|.|TRBV5-1
CASSLGPTDPEAFF
>many|.|TRBV7-9
CASSLSNPGELFF
>many|.|TRBV29-1
CSVGNLYEKLFF
>many|TRBD2|TRBV7-3
CASSLGLAGAPTDTQYF